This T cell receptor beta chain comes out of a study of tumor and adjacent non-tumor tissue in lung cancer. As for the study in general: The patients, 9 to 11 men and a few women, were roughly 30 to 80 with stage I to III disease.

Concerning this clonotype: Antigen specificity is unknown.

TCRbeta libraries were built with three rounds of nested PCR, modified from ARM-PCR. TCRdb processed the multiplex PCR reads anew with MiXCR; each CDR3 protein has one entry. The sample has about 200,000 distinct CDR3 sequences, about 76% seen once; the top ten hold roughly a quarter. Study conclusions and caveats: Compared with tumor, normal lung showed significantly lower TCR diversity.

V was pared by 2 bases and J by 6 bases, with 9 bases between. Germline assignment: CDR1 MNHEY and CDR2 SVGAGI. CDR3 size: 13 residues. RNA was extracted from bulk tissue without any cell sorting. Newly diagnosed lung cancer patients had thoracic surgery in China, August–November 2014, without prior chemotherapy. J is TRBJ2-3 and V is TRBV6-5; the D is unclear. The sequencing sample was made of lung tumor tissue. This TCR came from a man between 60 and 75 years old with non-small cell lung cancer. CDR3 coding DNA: TGTGCCAGCAGTTACATCCCGGCGGATACGCAGTATTTT. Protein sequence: CASSYIPADTQYF.